This entry concerns a single TCR beta chain. Per the original methods: Reference gene primer amplification yielded estimated nucleated cell counts. Clones were read by immunoSEQ multiplex PCR, and TCRdb kept only the in-frame ones, dropping some. Clone size and the V and J calls come from that table; the DNA yielded D and trimming. There are a few hundred thousand clones in the sample; around 90% occur only once, and roughly 2.2% lies in the top ten. This entry belongs to a study of blood T cell repertoires in COVID-19. Study context: Spain, Italy and the United States supplied samples that represented acute and convalescent COVID-19.

The J segment lost 2 bases and the V segment lost 4 bases, leaving 2 bases of the junction unmatched. The CDR3 totals 13 residues. CDR1 and CDR2 (germline): SGDLS, YYNGEE. The chain uses TRBV9 and TRBJ2-5, with 7 bases that match TRBD2. What was sequenced was peripheral blood. This clonotype originated in a woman aged 60 to 75 with COVID-19, enrolled during active disease. The CDR3 region has the DNA TGTGCCAGCAGCAAAGCGGGGCAAGAGACCCAGTACTTC. Translating gives CASSKAGQETQYF.